This section outlines one T cell receptor (beta chain) sequence together with its context. The protocol was immunoSEQ multiplex PCR, while the TCRdb copy is restricted to in-frame clones and leaves out a portion. Of more than 50,000 clones in the sample, around nine tenths are singletons; the top ten hold approximately 4.7%. These data come from a study of technical replicates of blood from a few donors. The CDR3 loop spans 13 amino acids. Germline lookup yields CDR1 LGHNA and CDR2 YSLEER. The V end was cut by 0 bases, the J end by 4 bases, with 6 bases between. Sequencing input: PBMCs. The chain uses TRBV4-3 and TRBJ2-5; D gene uncertain. The sequence came from a human donor in good health. Some clones in this sample may be carry-over from other donors' samples. The DNA for the CDR3 is TGCGCCAGCAGCCAAGATCTCTCAGAGACCCAGTACTTC. Amino acids: CASSQDLSETQYF.